Presented here are 3 T cell receptor beta chains from one specimen sequenced in a study of T-cell memory formation after mild COVID-19 (dated by TCRdb to the early 2020s). Receptors were amplified or captured by 5' RACE. Instrument used: Illumina NovaSeq 6000. The public reads were reprocessed in TCRdb via fastp at Q25 and MiXCR, keeping in-frame beta chains. Rows are unified per CDR3 protein, each entry keeping the most common DNA and genes. Present in this sample are 280,000 or so distinct CDR3 sequences, over 7% of which were seen just once. The leading ten clones occupy under 25% of the sample. The source material was PBMCs or a T cell subset sorted from them (not recorded which). These receptors originate from a man between 18 and 29 years old who had mild COVID-19 (a few samples of this study predate the infection). The sample titles of this study are shuffled in the database, so cell type and time point are left out; the donor was told from shared clones.

Of note for this clonotype: This may arise from a read error, as a much more abundant clone is one base away. This rearrangement joins TRBV4-1 to TRBJ1-5; D is unresolved. With 0 bases removed from V and 4 bases from J, the gap between germline ends came to 13 bases. Germline CDR1 MGHRA, CDR2 YSYEKL. The CDR3 runs to 16 residues. In DNA form, the CDR3 reads TGCGCCAGCAGCCAAGATACGTCGGGCCATAATCAGCCCCAGCATTTT. This sequence encodes CASSQDTSGHNQPQHF.

The chain couples TRBV6-1 to TRBJ1-2; 9 bases are shared with TRBD1. There are 14 residues in the CDR3. J gave up 5 bases and V 6 bases, and 7 bases lay outside the gene matches. From germline, CDR1 is MNHNS and CDR2 SASEGT. The DNA of the CDR3 is TGTGCCAGCAGGGGTCCCGGGACAGGGTATGGCTACACCTTC. Translated: CASRGPGTGYGYTF.

This clonotype was seen repeatedly, ten times or more. The chain combines TRBV6-2 or TRBV6-3 with TRBJ1-6, with D uncertain. CDR1 and CDR2 (germline): MNHEY, SVGEGT. V lost 5 bases and J 7 bases, leaving 9 bases between the germline ends. There are 13 residues in the CDR3. The CDR3 coding sequence is TGTGCCAGCAGTACGGACGGAAATTCACCCCTCCACTTT. Its translation is CASSTDGNSPLHF.